The 13 T cell receptor beta chains reported below all come from one sample, sequenced in a study of response to subunit inactivated influenza vaccine. MiXCR, applied by TCRdb to the RT-PCR reads, yields one record per CDR3 protein. The sample lists about 620,000 distinct CDR3 sequences; 11% were seen once. These data were also filed under a second study, of T cells expressing NK-cell markers. This second study notes: Production of TCR beta cDNA relied on 5'RACE template switching with UMIs.

The sequencing used PBMCs from blood, collected on the day of vaccination. The receptor source for this set is a man aged 45 to 65 who received an inactivated influenza vaccine.

This clonotype was recorded a few times. V is TRBV7-8 and J is TRBJ2-7; 10 bases agree with TRBD1. The CDR3 spans 16 residues. V lost 5 bases and J lost 4; bases outside the gene matches: 11. Germline values: CDR1 SGHVS, CDR2 FQNEAQ. CDR3 protein: CASSMRDRGSPYEQYF. The CDR3 DNA follows: TGTGCCAGCAGCATGCGGGACAGGGGTTCGCCATACGAGCAGTACTTC.

This clonotype was counted between two and nine times. This sequence joins TRBV6-2 or TRBV6-3 and TRBJ2-7, with D perhaps TRBD1 or TRBD2 (6 bases each). CDR3 length: 15 residues. Trimming took off 0 bases at V and 2 bases at J, with 11 bases between the two ends. The germline V gene has CDR1 MNHEY and CDR2 SVGEGT. CDR3 region: CASSYSWRGAYEQYF. CDR3 DNA sequence: TGTGCCAGCAGTTACTCGTGGAGGGGGGCCTACGAGCAGTACTTC.

This clonotype was observed a few times. This rearrangement joins TRBV7-2 to TRBJ2-1, with D perhaps matching TRBD1 or TRBD2 (5 bases each). CDR1 and CDR2 from the germline V gene are SGHTA and FQGNSA. Trimming shortened V by 2 bases and J by 8 bases, and 10 bases separated the two germline ends. This CDR3 has 13 amino acids. In DNA form, the CDR3 reads TGTGCCAGCAGCTTACGTATGGGGGATGAGCAGTTCTTC. Encoded protein: CASSLRMGDEQFF. The full variable domain, completed using reference TRBV7-2 and TRBJ2-1, is GAGVSQSPSNKVTEKGKDVELRCDPISGHTALYWYRQSLGQGLEFLIYFQGNSAPDKSGLPSDRFSAERTGGSVSTLTIQRTQQEDSAVYLCASSLRMGDEQFFGPGTRLTVL.

This clonotype was counted at least ten times. The chain combines TRBV7-6 with TRBJ2-7; 7 nucleotides match TRBD2. V lost 5 bases to trimming and J lost 3 bases; unmatched junction nucleotides: 19. The V gene's germline CDR1 is SGHVS and CDR2 FNYEAQ. The CDR3 totals 18 residues. The CDR3 sequence is CASSLRSVFTAGYYEQYF. In nucleotides, the CDR3 is TGTGCCAGCAGCCTTAGATCTGTATTCACAGCGGGATACTACGAGCAGTACTTC.

This clonotype was seen many times. The chain employs TRBV4-1 and TRBJ2-7; D is ambiguous. Trimming cost V 0 bases and J 3 bases, with 12 bases left between them. The germline CDR1 and CDR2 sequences are MGHRA and YSYEKL. CDR3 length: 15 amino acids. The CDR3 is CASSQDGGGFYEQYF. The DNA of the CDR3 is TGCGCCAGCAGCCAAGATGGCGGTGGGTTCTACGAGCAGTACTTC.

Ten or more counts support this clonotype. The chain uses TRBV19 and TRBJ1-5; perhaps TRBD1 as D (5 bases). Trimming removed 8 bases from V and 4 bases from J, with 15 bases in between. Germline assignment: CDR1 LNHDA and CDR2 SQIVND (reference sequence). The CDR3 loop spans 14 amino acids. The CDR3, as DNA: TGTGCCAGTCAAAAACAGTGGGGGAATCAGCCCCAGCATTTT. This sequence encodes CASQKQWGNQPQHF.

The V and J genes are TRBV30 and TRBJ2-7; D gene unclear. V dropped 2 bases and J dropped 0 bases, with 8 bases sitting between them. This CDR3 comprises 13 residues. Per the germline V gene, CDR1 is GTSNPN and CDR2 is SVGIG (reference sequence). The chain's CDR3 is CAWSRRSSYEQYF. In nucleotides, the CDR3 is TGTGCCTGGAGTCGGCGTAGCTCCTACGAGCAGTACTTC. The whole variable domain, filled in from reference TRBV30 and TRBJ2-7, reads SQTIHQWPATLVQPVGSPLSLECTVEGTSNPNLYWYRQAAGRGLQLLFYSVGIGQISSEVPQNLSASRPQDRQFILSSKKLLLSDSGFYLCAWSRRSSYEQYFGPGTRLTVT.

Many counts were recorded for this clonotype. The rearrangement links TRBV27 to TRBJ2-7; 9 positions agree with TRBD1. J gave up 3 bases and V 5 bases, and 5 bases lay outside the gene matches. The germline V gene encodes CDR1 MNHEY and CDR2 SMNVEV (reference sequence). The CDR3 is made up of 14 amino acids. This CDR3 is CASSPTGGGYEQYF. In nucleotides, the CDR3 is TGTGCCAGCAGTCCAACAGGGGGCGGCTACGAGCAGTACTTC.

V usage is TRBV14 and J usage is TRBJ2-7; 7 bases fit TRBD2. V shed 4 bases and J 6 bases; nucleotides not matched to a gene: 6. Germline V gives CDR1 SGHDN, CDR2 FVKESK. The CDR3 covers 13 residues. CDR3 loop: CASSPLGGFEQYF. In DNA form, the CDR3 reads TGTGCCAGCAGCCCCCTGGGAGGGTTCGAGCAGTACTTC.

This clonotype was seen a few times. The rearrangement uses TRBV12-3 or TRBV12-4 and TRBJ2-2; D tentatively reads TRBD1 or TRBD2 (5 bases each). Deletions cut 5 bases from V and 5 bases from J, with 15 bases between. The CDR3 consists of 15 residues. CDR3 amino acids: CASSLPRGGTGELFF. The DNA for the CDR3 is TGTGCCAGCAGTCTCCCCCGGGGCGGAACCGGGGAGCTGTTTTTT.

The V and J genes are TRBV4-3 and TRBJ2-2; no clear D. This CDR3 spans 16 amino acids. Germline assignment: CDR1 LGHNA and CDR2 YSLEER. Between the trimmed V and J ends, which lost 2 bases and 1 base, there was a span of 11 bases. For the CDR3, the DNA is TGCGCCAGCAGCCAATTGGGTGGTAGGAACACCGGGGAGCTGTTTTTT. Its protein product is CASSQLGGRNTGELFF.

This chain links TRBV23-1 with TRBJ2-4, with 7 nucleotides matching TRBD2. TRBV23-1 counts as an open reading frame of uncertain function. The CDR3 covers 14 residues. With 4 bases clipped from V and 7 bases from J, the junction kept 7 bases outside the gene matches. As DNA, the CDR3 is TGCGCCAGCAGTCTAATTAAGGGAGGGAACATTCAGTACTTC. This gives the protein CASSLIKGGNIQYF.

The chain's CDR3 is CASSHPGQGTRTYEQYF. The CDR3 nucleotides read TGTGCCAGCAGCCACCCGGGACAGGGGACGAGGACCTACGAGCAGTACTTC. The chain links TRBV3-1 to TRBJ2-7; TRBD1 matches 10 bases. Germline V gene lookup returns CDR1 LGHDT and CDR2 YNNKEL (reference sequence). The CDR3 spans 17 residues. V was clipped by 3 bases and J by 2 bases; unmatched bases: 10.